The 13 T cell receptor beta chains reported below all come from one sample, sequenced in a study of vaccination and CD4 T cells after COVID-19. With the Oncomine TCR Beta short-read assay, DNA from cultured CD4+ T cells was sequenced. Via MiXCR, TCRdb re-called the PCR reads, giving one row per CDR3 protein. The repertoire holds around 18,000 distinct CDR3 sequences, 50% to 70% seen once, with 9% to 10% in the top ten. No antigens are known for them. Treatment specified: roughly 11-day PBMC culture with coronavirus spike peptide pools or control peptides (ViraFEST assay). This specimen was CD4+ T cells from blood, cultured in vitro, taken after SARS-CoV-2 vaccination. The receptors were sampled from a human donor who had recovered from COVID-19.

The chain uses TRBV20-1 and TRBJ1-5; the match to TRBD1 covers 8 bases. Germline-derived CDR1 and CDR2 are DFQATT and SNEGSKA (reference sequence). This CDR3 has 13 amino acids. Unmatched junction bases numbered 2, after V lost 5 bases and J lost 2 bases. CDR3 amino acids: CSAGQGGNQPQHF. In DNA form, the CDR3 reads TGCAGTGCTGGACAGGGAGGCAATCAGCCCCAGCATTTT.

This clonotype was counted only a few times. The chain couples TRBV6-5 to TRBJ1-1; TRBD1 might be the D (6 bases). Germline V gene sequence: CDR1 MNHEY, CDR2 SVGAGI. This CDR3 spans 14 amino acids. V lost 3 bases and J 6 bases, leaving 14 bases between the germline ends. The CDR3 is CASSYLQGVAEAFF. In DNA, the CDR3 is TGTGCCAGCAGTTATTTACAGGGTGTCGCTGAAGCTTTCTTT.

The chain links TRBV9 to TRBJ1-2; D not resolved. In germline, CDR1 is SGDLS, CDR2 YYNGEE. Trimming cost V 1 base and J 7 bases, with 23 bases left between them. CDR3 length: 17 residues. In DNA form, the CDR3 reads TGTGCCAGCAGCGTATGGCCCCCCGACGGGTTCAGAGGTGGCTACACCTTC. It is translated as CASSVWPPDGFRGGYTF. Using reference TRBV9 and TRBJ1-2 for the parts outside the CDR3, the full variable domain is DSGVTQTPKHLITATGQRVTLRCSPRSGDLSVYWYQQSLDQGLQFLIQYYNGEERAKGNILERFSAQQFPDLHSELNLSSLELGDSALYFCASSVWPPDGFRGGYTFGSGTRLTVV.

This clonotype showed up just a few times. V and J are TRBV7-9 and TRBJ1-2; perhaps TRBD1 as D (5 bases). CDR1 SEHNR and CDR2 FQNEAQ come from the germline V gene (reference sequence). The CDR3 covers 13 residues. V was pared by 5 bases and J by 4 bases, with 11 bases between. The CDR3 is CASSPGDGYGYTF. The CDR3 DNA follows: TGTGCCAGCAGCCCCGGGGACGGCTATGGCTACACCTTC.

This clonotype was counted a few times. The genes are TRBV15 and TRBJ1-5, with unresolved D. The CDR3 consists of 14 residues. V lost 0 bases, J lost 6 bases, and 9 bases lay in between. The germline CDR1 and CDR2 sequences are LNHNV and YYDKDF (reference sequence). The CDR3 protein is CATSRDHGSQPQHF. The CDR3 bases are TGTGCCACCAGCAGAGATCATGGGAGTCAGCCCCAGCATTTT.

The chain employs TRBV20-1 and TRBJ1-5, with 7 bases identical to TRBD1. The germline gives CDR1 DFQATT, CDR2 SNEGSKA (reference sequence). Trimming cost V 5 bases and J 2 bases; bases outside gene matches: 3. This CDR3 is 13 amino acids long. This CDR3 reads CSAQTGGNQPQHF. CDR3 nucleotides: TGCAGTGCTCAAACAGGGGGCAATCAGCCCCAGCATTTT.

The chain employs TRBV5-1 and TRBJ1-6; the D gene is possibly TRBD1 (6 bases). Germline values: CDR1 SGHRS, CDR2 YFSETQ. CDR3 length: 15 amino acids. V lost 2 bases, J lost 5 bases, and 11 bases lay in between. This CDR3 is CASSLGGWDNSPLHF. The CDR3 bases are TGCGCCAGCAGCTTAGGGGGATGGGATAATTCACCCCTCCACTTT.

A few counts support this clonotype. This chain connects TRBV20-1 to TRBJ2-2; D uncertain. The V end was cut by 6 bases, the J end by 0 bases, with 11 bases between. This CDR3 comprises 14 residues. CDR1 is DFQATT and CDR2 is SNEGSKA in the germline V gene (reference sequence). CDR3 amino acids: CSALDGSNTGELFF. The CDR3 DNA reads as TGCAGTGCGTTGGACGGTTCGAACACCGGGGAGCTGTTTTTT.

V usage is TRBV2 and J usage is TRBJ1-2; D not certain. Germline CDR1 is SNHLY and CDR2 is FYNNEI. The V end was cut by 2 bases, the J end by 5 bases, with 9 bases between. The CDR3 extends over 13 amino acids. CDR3 sequence: CASSEFAGYGYTF. CDR3 DNA sequence: TGTGCCAGCAGTGAATTTGCAGGATATGGCTACACCTTC.

The CDR3 coding sequence is TGTGCCAGCAGTTTAGGGTCAGGGCCGGGGAATTCACCCCTCCACTTT. Its protein is CASSLGSGPGNSPLHF. This chain uses TRBV12-3 or TRBV12-4 with TRBJ1-6, with D possibly being TRBD1 (5 bases). V was pared by 1 base and J by 7 bases, with 14 bases between. The CDR3 loop spans 16 amino acids.

The chain is built from TRBV5-1 and TRBJ1-1; D ambiguous. V was clipped by 1 base and J by 1 base, with 20 bases between them. The CDR3 length is 18 residues. Germline-derived CDR1 and CDR2 are SGHRS and YFSETQ. CDR3 loop: CASSLFPVGLGTNTEAFF. CDR3 sequence (DNA): TGCGCCAGCAGCTTGTTCCCCGTTGGGCTAGGCACGAACACTGAAGCTTTCTTT.

The J gene is TRBJ2-5, the V gene TRBV20-1; 8 nucleotides agree with TRBD2. The ends lost 3 bases at V and 1 base at J; junction bases unmatched: 4. The V gene's germline CDR1 is DFQATT and CDR2 SNEGSKA (reference sequence). CDR3 size: 14 residues. CDR3 nucleotide sequence: TGCAGTGCTAGCACTAGCGGTATCCAAGAGACCCAGTACTTC. It codes for CSASTSGIQETQYF.

Of note for this clonotype: Compared with germline, one end of the junction differs, possibly owing to a read error. The J gene is TRBJ1-1, the V gene TRBV4-2, with TRBD1 as a possible D gene (5 bases). The CDR3 is 13 amino acids. CDR1 and CDR2 from the germline V gene are LGHNA and YNFKEQ. CDR3 sequence: CASSQEEGDGIHF. DNA for the CDR3: TGTGCCAGCAGCCAAGAGGAAGGGGACGGGATACACTTT.